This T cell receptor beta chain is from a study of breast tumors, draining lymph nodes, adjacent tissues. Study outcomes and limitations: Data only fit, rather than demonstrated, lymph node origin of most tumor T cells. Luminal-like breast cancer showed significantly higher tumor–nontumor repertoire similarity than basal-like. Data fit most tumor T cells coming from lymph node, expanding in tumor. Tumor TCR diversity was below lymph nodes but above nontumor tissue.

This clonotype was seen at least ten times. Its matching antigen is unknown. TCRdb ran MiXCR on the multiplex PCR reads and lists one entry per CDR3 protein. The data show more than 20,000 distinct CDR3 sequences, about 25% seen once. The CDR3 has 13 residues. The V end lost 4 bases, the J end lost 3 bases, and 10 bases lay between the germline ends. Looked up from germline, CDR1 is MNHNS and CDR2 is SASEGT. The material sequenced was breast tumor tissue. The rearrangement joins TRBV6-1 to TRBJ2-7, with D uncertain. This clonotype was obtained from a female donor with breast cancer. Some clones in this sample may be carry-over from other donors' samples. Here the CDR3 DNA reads TGTGCCAGCAGTGCATGGGGTGGCTACGAGCAGTACTTC. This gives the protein CASSAWGGYEQYF.